These 2 T cell receptor beta chains were all obtained from the same sample, sequenced in a study of blood T cell repertoires in COVID-19. The repertoire was sequenced with immunoSEQ multiplex PCR; TCRdb's copy has only in-frame clones and lacks some. The table includes around 300,000 clones, nearly 90% detected once. Sequencing was performed on PBMCs or T cells enriched from blood (not recorded which). These receptor sequences come from a woman in her sixties who had recovered from COVID-19.

V usage is TRBV11-2 and J usage is TRBJ1-2; D remains ambiguous. Germline CDR1 SGHAT, CDR2 FQNNGV. V was cut by 7 bases and J by 2 bases, with 20 bases left in between. CDR3 size: 16 residues. CDR3 sequence: CASTPLQITSNYGYTF. The DNA for the CDR3 is TGTGCCAGCACCCCTTTACAGATCACTAGCAACTATGGCTACACCTTC.

This rearrangement joins TRBV18 to TRBJ2-1; 12 nucleotides align to TRBD2. The ends lost 4 bases at V and 5 bases at J; junction bases unmatched: 3. The CDR3 totals 15 residues. Germline values: CDR1 KGHSH, CDR2 LQKENI. The CDR3 bases are TGTGCCAGCTCACTGACTAGCGGGGGCGACAATGAGCAGTTCTTC. Residues: CASSLTSGGDNEQFF.